A single sample gave rise to the 29 T cell receptor beta chains below, sequenced in a study of CD4 T cells in relation to SARS-CoV-2 and coronaviruses. CD4+ T cells from unexposed donors were obtained before the COVID-19 pandemic (2011-2018). The cells were cultured for 9 to 11 days before CD4+ T cells were isolated. Their target antigens are unknown. Using immunoSEQ multiplex PCR, the repertoire was profiled, and TCRdb retains in-frame clones only, with some absent. Of about 19,000 clones listed, over 70% were seen once; the top ten hold more than 20%. The sequenced material came from CD4+ T cells from PBMCs, cultured in vitro. The receptors were sampled from a human donor in good health.

The V gene is TRBV19, the J gene TRBJ2-1, with D possibly called TRBD1 or TRBD2 (6 bases each). The V end lost 5 bases, the J end lost 4 bases, and 12 bases lay between the germline ends. Germline CDR1 is LNHDA and CDR2 is SQIVND (reference sequence). The CDR3 is 14 residues long. For the CDR3, the DNA is TGTGCCAGTAGTGGGGGGCCAAATTACAATGAGCAGTTCTTC. Protein sequence: CASSGGPNYNEQFF. The full variable domain, in which reference TRBV19 and TRBJ2-1 provide the parts outside the CDR3, is DGGITQSPKYLFRKEGQNVTLSCEQNLNHDAMYWYRQDPGQGLRLIYYSQIVNDFQKGDIAEGYSVSREKKESFPLTVTSAQKNPTAFYLCASSGGPNYNEQFFGPGTRLTVL.

The gene calls are TRBV5-6 and TRBJ1-4; no clear D gene. Per the germline V gene, CDR1 is SGHDT and CDR2 is YYEEEE. The CDR3 covers 15 residues. V was clipped by 0 bases and J by 4 bases, with 10 bases between them. The CDR3 DNA follows: TGTGCCAGCAGCTTGGCGGGGTGGATTAATGAAAAACTGTTTTTT. Amino acid sequence: CASSLAGWINEKLFF.

The rearrangement joins TRBV6-2 or TRBV6-3 to TRBJ2-7; 7 bases line up with TRBD1. CDR3 size: 14 residues. J gave up 3 bases and V 6 bases, and 8 bases lay outside the gene matches. Looked up from germline, CDR1 is MNHEY and CDR2 is SVGEGT. The DNA for the CDR3 is TGTGCCAGCAGCTCTGACAGGGAATTCTACGAGCAGTACTTC. Amino acids: CASSSDREFYEQYF.

The rearrangement joins TRBV5-1 to TRBJ2-2; TRBD1 agrees at 9 bases. CDR1 is SGHRS and CDR2 is YFSETQ in the germline V gene. The V and J ends lost 4 bases and 3 bases, in that order; junction bases with no gene match: 4. The CDR3 is 15 amino acids. The CDR3 DNA reads TGCGCCAGCAGCCAAGACAGGGGGGACACCGGGGAGCTGTTTTTT. The encoded protein is CASSQDRGDTGELFF.

The rearrangement joins TRBV5-1 to TRBJ2-7; perhaps TRBD2 as D (7 bases). CDR3 length equals 15 residues. V was shortened by 0 bases and J by 2 bases, with 12 bases between the two germline ends. Germline V gene sequence: CDR1 SGHRS, CDR2 YFSETQ. The CDR3 DNA follows: TGCGCCAGCAGCTTGGTAGGGGGGGCCACCTACGAGCAGTACTTC. Translating it yields CASSLVGGATYEQYF.

V and J are TRBV7-3 and TRBJ2-1, with D maybe TRBD2 (5 bases). The V and J ends lost 4 bases and 12 bases respectively, with 19 bases between them. This CDR3 has 14 residues. The germline V gene has CDR1 SGHTA and CDR2 FQGTGA. The CDR3, as DNA: TGTGCCAGCAGCTCGACGGGGAGCGGCGAAGGGCAGTTCTTC. This gives the protein CASSSTGSGEGQFF.

The chain employs TRBV4-3 and TRBJ2-5, with D uncertain. There are 13 residues in the CDR3. The V gene lost 0 bases and the J gene lost 4 bases, with 6 bases spanning the gap. Germline CDR1 is LGHNA and CDR2 is YSLEER. In DNA, the CDR3 is TGCGCCAGCAGCCAAGACTCGAGAGAGACCCAGTACTTC. It is translated as CASSQDSRETQYF.

V gene TRBV7-2 combines with J gene TRBJ2-7; 11 bases are a match to TRBD1. CDR1 is SGHTA, CDR2 FQGNSA, per germline. The CDR3 loop spans 17 amino acids. The V segment lost 5 bases and the J segment 5 bases; nucleotides outside the gene matches: 14. In nucleotides, the CDR3 is TGTGCCAGCAGCACGGGAGGCCCCGGACAGGGGGCGAACGAGCAGTACTTC. Its protein is CASSTGGPGQGANEQYF.

The V and J genes are TRBV5-1 and TRBJ1-2, with 7 bases identical to TRBD1. The CDR3 is 15 residues long. V dropped 0 bases and J dropped 2; count of bases not matched to a gene: 4. Germline lookup yields CDR1 SGHRS and CDR2 YFSETQ. Written as DNA, the CDR3 is TGCGCCAGCAGCTTGGAAGGACAGGCAAACTATGGCTACACCTTC. It codes for CASSLEGQANYGYTF.

This rearrangement joins TRBV18 to TRBJ1-3, with 7 bases identical to TRBD1. Trimming removed 3 bases from V and 3 bases from J; junction bases left unmatched: 8. Per germline, CDR1 KGHSH and CDR2 LQKENI. The CDR3 length is 16 residues. The chain's CDR3 is CASSPSEGARGNTIYF. CDR3 DNA: TGTGCCAGCTCACCCTCGGAGGGGGCGCGTGGAAACACCATATATTTT.

The chain recombines TRBV5-4 with TRBJ1-1; 8 nucleotides agree with TRBD1. Losses at the gene ends were 2 bases for V and 0 bases for J; bases not matched to a gene: 9. The CDR3 is made up of 17 amino acids. Germline assignment: CDR1 SGHNT and CDR2 YYREEE (reference sequence). CDR3 nucleotides: TGTGCCAGCAGCTTTACAGGGGGTAGGCTTATGAACACTGAAGCTTTCTTT. Amino acid sequence: CASSFTGGRLMNTEAFF.

V usage is TRBV27 and J usage is TRBJ1-2, with 8 bases identical to TRBD1. The V gene end was trimmed by 5 bases and the J gene end by 8 bases; junction bases not matched to a gene: 13. Germline V lookup: CDR1 MNHEY, CDR2 SMNVEV (reference sequence). CDR3 length: 15 amino acids. The CDR3 loop reads CASSPWTGSKEGYTF. The CDR3 nucleotides read TGTGCCAGCAGTCCCTGGACAGGGAGCAAAGAGGGCTACACCTTC.

The V and J genes are TRBV6-5 and TRBJ1-1, with 9 positions matching TRBD1. This CDR3 has 15 amino acids. Trimming at V came to 0 bases and at J to 5 bases, leaving 4 bases not matched to a gene. Germline V gene sequence: CDR1 MNHEY, CDR2 SVGAGI. CDR3 bases: TGTGCCAGCAGTTACTCGACAGGGGGAAAGACTGAAGCTTTCTTT. Its protein product is CASSYSTGGKTEAFF.

V usage is TRBV7-9 and J usage is TRBJ2-1; D not certain. Trimming stripped 5 bases from V and 4 bases from J, with 12 bases between. Germline V gene sequence: CDR1 SEHNR, CDR2 FQNEAQ (reference sequence). This CDR3 has 14 amino acids. The CDR3 region has the DNA TGTGCCAGCAGCCCAACACTGGGGTACAATGAGCAGTTCTTC. Encoded protein: CASSPTLGYNEQFF.

The gene calls are TRBV19 and TRBJ1-4; perhaps TRBD1 as D (5 bases). The length of the CDR3 is 12 residues. Trimming took off 7 bases at V and 7 bases at J, with 10 bases between the two ends. Germline lookup yields CDR1 LNHDA and CDR2 SQIVND (reference sequence). The CDR3 sequence is CASNQGFEKLFF. DNA for the CDR3: TGTGCCAGTAACCAGGGCTTTGAAAAACTGTTTTTT. Variable domain in full (rest from reference TRBV19 and TRBJ1-4): DGGITQSPKYLFRKEGQNVTLSCEQNLNHDAMYWYRQDPGQGLRLIYYSQIVNDFQKGDIAEGYSVSREKKESFPLTVTSAQKNPTAFYLCASNQGFEKLFFGSGTQLSVL.

The rearrangement joins TRBV11-2 to TRBJ2-5; possible D gene TRBD1, 6 bases. The V end was cut by 5 bases, the J end by 2 bases, with 12 bases between. The V gene's germline CDR1 is SGHAT and CDR2 FQNNGV. The CDR3 has 14 amino acids. CDR3 coding DNA: TGTGCCAGCAGCCAGGGGCGGCGGCAAGAGACCCAGTACTTC. Its translation is CASSQGRRQETQYF.

This chain links TRBV7-3 with TRBJ2-1, with D uncertain. Germline V gene sequence: CDR1 SGHTA, CDR2 FQGTGA. Trimming removed 0 bases at V and 4 bases at J, with 4 bases between. There are 13 residues in the CDR3. In nucleotides, the CDR3 is TGTGCCAGCAGCTTAACAGAGTACAATGAGCAGTTCTTC. It yields the protein CASSLTEYNEQFF.

The V call is TRBV11-2, the J call TRBJ1-2; no reliable D call. CDR1 SGHAT and CDR2 FQNNGV come from the germline V gene. This CDR3 is 13 amino acids long. V was clipped by 4 bases and J by 4 bases, with 10 bases between them. The CDR3 coding sequence is TGTGCCAGCAGCTCCGTCAAGGCCTATGGCTACACCTTC. It specifies CASSSVKAYGYTF.

The V call is TRBV5-6, the J call TRBJ2-1, with D perhaps matching TRBD1 (5 bases). The CDR3 is 13 residues long. V was cut by 4 bases and J by 4 bases, with 9 bases left in between. Germline-derived CDR1 and CDR2 are SGHDT and YYEEEE. DNA of the CDR3: TGTGCCAGCAGCCAAACAGGTTACAATGAGCAGTTCTTC. Translation gives CASSQTGYNEQFF.

This CDR3 reads CASRSPGTPDTGELFF. CDR3 DNA sequence: TGTGCCAGCCGAAGTCCCGGGACACCTGATACCGGGGAGCTGTTTTTT. V gene TRBV19 combines with J gene TRBJ2-2; D is perhaps TRBD1 (6 bases). Trimming left V 9 bases short and J 5 bases short, with 22 bases between. The germline V gene has CDR1 LNHDA and CDR2 SQIVND (reference sequence). The CDR3 has 16 amino acids. The entire variable domain, with the rest obtained from reference TRBV19 and TRBJ2-2, is as follows: DGGITQSPKYLFRKEGQNVTLSCEQNLNHDAMYWYRQDPGQGLRLIYYSQIVNDFQKGDIAEGYSVSREKKESFPLTVTSAQKNPTAFYLCASRSPGTPDTGELFFGEGSRLTVL.

This chain joins TRBV7-9 and TRBJ2-5; 9 bases map to TRBD1. The length of the CDR3 is 15 residues. CDR1 is SEHNR and CDR2 is FQNEAQ in the germline V gene (reference sequence). The trim removed 2 bases at V and 5 bases at J, leaving 6 bases unmatched. The CDR3 sequence: CASSLRMGTGETQYF. DNA for the CDR3: TGTGCCAGCAGCTTACGAATGGGGACAGGGGAGACCCAGTACTTC.

The chain has TRBV5-1 and TRBJ1-5, with D maybe TRBD1 (5 bases). Germline CDR1 and CDR2: SGHRS and YFSETQ. Trimming shortened V by 0 bases and J by 5 bases, and 9 bases separated the two germline ends. This CDR3 has 14 residues. The CDR3 nucleotides are TGCGCCAGCAGCTTGGGAGGGGCGGATCAGCCCCAGCATTTT. The encoded protein is CASSLGGADQPQHF.

This chain links TRBV3-1 (or the pseudogene TRBV3-2) with TRBJ2-2, with 10 bases fitting TRBD2. This CDR3 contains 18 residues. Germline CDR1 LGHDT, CDR2 YNNKEL (reference sequence). With V trimmed by 1 base and J by 1 base, 6 bases remained unmatched. CDR3 region: CASSQVSGLALNTGELFF. CDR3 sequence (DNA): TGTGCCAGCAGCCAAGTATCGGGACTAGCGTTGAACACCGGGGAGCTGTTTTTT.

This clone was recorded only once. This sequence joins TRBV7-9 and TRBJ1-2; D uncertain. V lost 1 base and J 4 bases, leaving 10 bases between the germline ends. The CDR3 has 14 residues. Germline-derived CDR1 and CDR2 are SEHNR and FQNEAQ (reference sequence). CDR3 DNA: TGTGCCAGCAGCTTAGGGCTACAGTTCTATGGCTACACCTTC. Translated: CASSLGLQFYGYTF.

The V gene is TRBV7-2, the J gene TRBJ2-3, with 8 bases aligning to TRBD2. Germline CDR1 and CDR2: SGHTA and FQGNSA. There are 13 residues in the CDR3. Unmatched junction bases numbered 6, after V lost 8 bases and J lost 5 bases. The CDR3 loop reads CASSSGGGDTQYF. The DNA of the CDR3 is TGTGCCAGCTCCTCCGGGGGGGGAGATACGCAGTATTTT. Together with reference TRBV7-2 and TRBJ2-3, the CDR3 gives the full variable domain: GAGVSQSPSNKVTEKGKDVELRCDPISGHTALYWYRQSLGQGLEFLIYFQGNSAPDKSGLPSDRFSAERTGGSVSTLTIQRTQQEDSAVYLCASSSGGGDTQYFGPGTRLTVL.

V is TRBV5-6 and J is TRBJ2-7; no definite D call. CDR1 is SGHDT, CDR2 YYEEEE, per germline. The CDR3 has 11 residues. Between the trimmed V and J ends, which lost 1 base and 7 bases, there was a span of 6 bases. CDR3: CASSLFREQYF. The CDR3 DNA reads TGTGCCAGCAGCTTGTTTCGGGAGCAGTACTTC. The full variable domain, completed using reference TRBV5-6 and TRBJ2-7, is DAGVTQSPTHLIKTRGQQVTLRCSPKSGHDTVSWYQQALGQGPQFIFQYYEEEERQRGNFPDRFSGHQFPNYSSELNVNALLLGDSALYLCASSLFREQYFGPGTRLTVT.

The rearrangement joins TRBV19 to TRBJ2-1, with a possible D match to TRBD2 (6 bases). CDR3 size: 16 residues. V shed 5 bases and J shed 8 bases, with 22 bases lying between them. Germline CDR1 LNHDA, CDR2 SQIVND (reference sequence). Written as DNA, the CDR3 is TGTGCCAGTAGTCAATCCAGGGACTCTTCGGCGCATGAGCAGTTCTTC. This encodes CASSQSRDSSAHEQFF.

This clone was detected a few times. The chain joins TRBV2 to TRBJ1-1; D may be TRBD1 (5 bases). Germline-derived CDR1 and CDR2 are SNHLY and FYNNEI. The CDR3 spans 14 residues. Trimming left V 4 bases short and J 3 bases short, with 12 bases between. The CDR3 bases are TGTGCCAGCAGTGTGGCCAGGGATTACACTGAAGCTTTCTTT. It is translated as CASSVARDYTEAFF.

The chain recombines TRBV11-2 with TRBJ1-2; a possible D gene is TRBD1 (5 bases). V was trimmed by 3 bases and J by 4 bases, leaving 12 bases between them. Germline V gene sequence: CDR1 SGHAT, CDR2 FQNNGV. The CDR3 is 14 residues long. CDR3 nucleotides: TGTGCCAGCAGCTTCGGGGGATTCGGCTATGGCTACACCTTC. It is translated as CASSFGGFGYGYTF.